The T cell receptor (beta chain) under discussion was sequenced for a study of Ad26.COV2.S vaccination and SARS-CoV-2 variants. Study conclusions and caveats: Reported findings describe substantial breadth in spike-specific CD8+ and CD4+ T cell responses following vaccination.

The treatment denotes: some 20 received Ad26.COV2.S at low or high dose, single or two shots; five or six received placebo; per-sample allocation not given. It was on day 63 after the first vaccine or placebo injection that samples were taken. As for this clone: Its antigen remains unidentified.

TCRdb's table, derived via immunoSEQ multiplex PCR, lists solely in-frame clones and lacks some. The sample lists 300,000 to 500,000 clones; about 85% were seen once. The TCR originated in a person between 18 and 59 years old who received the Ad26.COV2.S COVID-19 vaccine or a placebo. The input for sequencing was peripheral blood, taken in a trial of Ad26.COV2.S vaccine versus placebo.

The CDR3 DNA is TGCGCCAGCAGTGGATCGGGAAACACCATATATTTT. Translated: CASSGSGNTIYF. V and J are TRBV10-1 and TRBJ1-3, with D unresolved. V dropped 4 bases and J dropped 4 bases, with 5 bases sitting between them. The length of the CDR3 is 12 residues. The germline V gene encodes CDR1 WNHNN and CDR2 SYGVQD (reference sequence).